This T cell receptor beta chain was sequenced for a study of T cell changes during pregnancy in multiple sclerosis. CDR1 and CDR2 (germline): MDHEN, SYDVKM. The germline V and J ends were trimmed by 3 bases and 5 bases, with 14 bases remaining between them. The CDR3 totals 14 residues. The data were produced by immunoSEQ multiplex PCR, yet TCRdb's version contains in-frame clones alone and is incomplete. The sample records roughly 40,000 clones, roughly nine tenths being singletons. The TCR comes from a female donor with multiple sclerosis, enrolled in a pregnancy study. The sequencing here drew on CD4+ T cells from peripheral blood mononuclear cells, taken before pregnancy. The chain has TRBV28 and TRBJ2-7; weak D call: TRBD2 (5 bases). CDR3 sequence reads: CASSFGELVHEQYF. The CDR3 DNA is TGTGCCAGCAGTTTCGGGGAATTGGTTCACGAGCAGTACTTC.